This note documents a single TCR beta chain sequence. No antigen is known for it. Trimming pared 2 bases from V and 4 bases from J, leaving 11 bases between. Germline values: CDR1 SGHTA, CDR2 FQGTGA. The CDR3 totals 15 residues. This sample is drawn from a study of persistence of HIV-infected CD4 T cells. Sequencing used immunoSEQ version 4 in survey mode. Method: immunoSEQ multiplex PCR; TCRdb's copy keeps in-frame clones and lacks some. The sample gives tens of thousands of clones, roughly three quarters of which show up once; 0.65% to 0.85% is in the top ten. The stimulus was lysate of CMV-infected fibroblasts, 10 ug/mL. Sorted nonresponding memory CD4+ T cells were CD40L-negative, CD69-negative, CD45RO-high. Adults with HIV-1 started suppressive ART while chronically infected. CD4+ T cell counts exceeded 400 cells/uL; CMV serology was positive.

The sample consisted of CD4+ T cells sorted from PBMCs after roughly 18-hour stimulation, taken from a patient who received antiretroviral therapy. The sequence was obtained from an adult woman with HIV who was CMV-seropositive. The rearrangement links TRBV7-3 to TRBJ2-2; D may correspond to TRBD1 or TRBD2 (5 bases each). The CDR3 sequence: CASSLEGRGTGELFF. The CDR3 nucleotides are TGTGCCAGCAGCTTAGAGGGGAGAGGCACCGGGGAGCTGTTTTTT.